This T cell receptor (beta chain) was documented in a study of T cell responses to AZD1222 COVID-19 vaccine. The assay was immunoSEQ multiplex PCR, and TCRdb's table has in-frame clones only and misses some. The sample includes about 92,000 clones, nearly 90% of them seen just once. Between the trimmed V and J ends, which lost 2 bases and 2 bases, there was a span of 6 bases. Germline values: CDR1 MNHEY, CDR2 SVGAGI. The length of the CDR3 is 13 residues. Study results and caveats: Vaccine-related CD4 TCRs covered spike, predominating at 160-218 and 743-854.

As for this clone: Its antigen is unidentified.

This specimen was peripheral blood, taken on day 0 of AZD1222 vaccination. The chain uses TRBV6-5 and TRBJ1-2; D is possibly TRBD1 (5 bases). This receptor was taken from an adult in good health. The CDR3 DNA follows: TGTGCCAGCAGTTACGACAGCAACTATGGCTACACCTTC. Its protein is CASSYDSNYGYTF.